These 11 T cell receptor beta chains came from one sample sequenced in a study of technical replicates of blood from a handful of donors. The data were produced by immunoSEQ multiplex PCR, yet TCRdb's version contains in-frame clones alone and is incomplete. This table holds about 80,000 clones, 95% to 98% found once. The sample comprised T cells isolated from PBMCs. All receptors derive from a human donor in good health.

The chain links TRBV29-1 to TRBJ2-5; 13 nucleotides align to TRBD2. V shed 4 bases and J 5 bases; nucleotides not matched to a gene: 4. CDR3 size: 14 residues. CDR1 SQVTM and CDR2 ANQGSEA come from the germline V gene. This chain's CDR3 is CSVGLAGGQETQYF. CDR3 bases: TGCAGCGTTGGACTAGCGGGGGGTCAGGAGACCCAGTACTTC.

The chain uses TRBV4-1 and TRBJ1-1; D gene uncertain. Trimming took 0 bases from V and 4 from J, leaving 21 bases between them. The germline V gene encodes CDR1 MGHRA and CDR2 YSYEKL. CDR3 length: 18 amino acids. The CDR3 reads CASSQEYFRRVSSTEAFF. The CDR3, as DNA: TGCGCCAGCAGCCAAGAATATTTCAGGAGGGTCTCGTCCACTGAAGCTTTCTTT.

For the CDR3, the DNA is TGCAGCGTTGCTGCAGGGGGCACCCACAATGAGCAGTTCTTC. Encoded protein: CSVAAGGTHNEQFF. The chain recombines TRBV29-1 with TRBJ2-1; TRBD1 agrees at 8 bases. Germline CDR1 reads SQVTM; CDR2 reads ANQGSEA. V trimming: 4 bases; J trimming: 5 bases; junction bases outside the gene matches: 7. The CDR3 length is 14 residues.

The gene calls are TRBV2 and TRBJ2-3; D gene uncertain. The CDR3 contains 15 residues. The germline V and J ends were trimmed by 1 base and 0 bases, with 8 bases remaining between them. Germline V gene sequence: CDR1 SNHLY, CDR2 FYNNEI. The CDR3 loop reads CASSEEPGSTDTQYF. The CDR3 DNA sequence: TGTGCCAGCAGTGAAGAACCAGGCAGCACAGATACGCAGTATTTT.

The chain recombines TRBV21-1 with TRBJ2-3; no check of the table's D call, TRBD2, against the DNA was made. TRBV21-1 is designated a pseudogene. The CDR3 is 15 residues long. This CDR3 reads CASSLRGGETDTQYF. The CDR3, as DNA: TGTGCCAGCAGCCTCCGGGGGGGGGAGACAGATACGCAGTATTTT.

The rearrangement links TRBV7-9 to TRBJ2-1; D may be TRBD2 (7 bases). Trimming pared 7 bases from V and 7 bases from J, leaving 11 bases between. The CDR3 is 12 amino acids. Germline V gene sequence: CDR1 SEHNR, CDR2 FQNEAQ (reference sequence). CDR3 loop: CASMRGGNEQFF. In nucleotides, the CDR3 is TGTGCCAGCATGAGGGGGGGGAATGAGCAGTTCTTC.

The chain recombines TRBV27 with TRBJ2-1; 9 nucleotides align to TRBD2. Germline assignment: CDR1 MNHEY and CDR2 SMNVEV (reference sequence). J gave up 9 bases and V 6 bases, and 9 bases lay outside the gene matches. The CDR3 spans 14 residues. CDR3 sequence reads: CASRVAGDRGEQFF. DNA of the CDR3: TGTGCCAGCAGGGTAGCGGGAGACAGAGGTGAGCAGTTCTTC.

The V and J genes are TRBV15 and TRBJ2-2; 8 bases align to TRBD1. The V gene's germline CDR1 is LNHNV and CDR2 YYDKDF (reference sequence). The ends lost 6 bases at V and 1 base at J; junction bases unmatched: 4. The CDR3 loop spans 15 amino acids. DNA for the CDR3: TGTGCCACCAGAGACAGGGGTCGGAACACCGGGGAGCTGTTTTTT. Amino acid sequence: CATRDRGRNTGELFF.

The chain has TRBV7-3 and TRBJ2-7; D is perhaps TRBD2 (7 bases). Germline V lookup: CDR1 SGHTA, CDR2 FQGTGA. The CDR3 totals 13 residues. Trimming pared 5 bases from V and 7 bases from J, leaving 15 bases between. The CDR3 here is CASSTGRGEEQYF. CDR3 DNA: TGTGCCAGCAGCACAGGGAGGGGCGAAGAGCAGTACTTC.

The chain carries TRBV2 and TRBJ2-1; 10 bases map to TRBD1. The CDR3 totals 15 residues. Trimming at V came to 6 bases and at J to 0 bases, leaving 2 bases not matched to a gene. Germline loops: CDR1 SNHLY, CDR2 FYNNEI. The CDR3 region has the DNA TGTGCCAGCAGGGGACAGGGGAGCTCCTACAATGAGCAGTTCTTC. This sequence encodes CASRGQGSSYNEQFF.

The V and J genes are TRBV21-1 and TRBJ1-1; the D call TRBD1 from the table was never checked on the DNA. TRBV21-1 is designated a pseudogene. The length of the CDR3 is 17 residues. CDR3: CASSKADRGRLNTEAFF. CDR3 nucleotides: TGTGCCAGCAGCAAAGCGGACAGGGGGCGATTGAACACTGAAGCTTTCTTT.